This T cell receptor beta chain came from a study of identical twins. Study-level points and caveats: While abundant cord blood beta clonotypes carried fewer insertions, memory repertoires showed no such pattern.

V lost 5 bases and J 4 bases, leaving 26 bases between the germline ends. The CDR3 loop spans 18 amino acids. In germline, CDR1 is SGHAT, CDR2 FQDESV (reference sequence). To note about this clonotype: What it recognizes is unknown.

Unique molecular identifiers were present on the cDNA, which also gained a universal primer site by template switching. In TCRdb, the 5' RACE reads were re-called with MiXCR into one record per CDR3 protein. Among about 900,000 distinct CDR3 sequences listed, around an eighth were seen once. This same sample was also part of a study on yellow fever vaccine responses in identical twins. That publication notes: Vaccine-induced T cell responses in twins were reportedly observed to appear partly convergent, partly personalized.

This TCR was recovered from a woman younger than 30 in good health. The gene calls are TRBV11-1 and TRBJ1-1; maybe TRBD1 (5 bases). The sequenced sample was PBMCs. The CDR3 loop is CASSPYLPAGEVSTEAFF. CDR3 nucleotide sequence: TGTGCCAGCAGCCCTTACCTTCCCGCGGGGGAAGTAAGCACTGAAGCTTTCTTT.